These 8 T cell receptor beta chains originate from one sample sequenced in a study of post-analysis software for immune sequencing data. Study-level results: In patients, five or six TRBV segments were more frequent than in controls, with TRBV5-6, TRBV5-1 and TRBV20-1 among them.

These receptors are not linked to any known antigen. Unique molecular identifiers tagged the TCR beta cDNA libraries. TCRdb processed the PCR reads anew with MiXCR; each CDR3 protein has one entry. The top ten hold about 10% of the sample, which has hundreds of thousands of distinct CDR3 sequences, 55% to 60% seen once. The sample taken for sequencing was blood. These receptors were taken from a girl aged 2-9 years with multiple sclerosis.

This clonotype was seen a few times. This chain joins TRBV25-1 and TRBJ2-1; D is unresolved. CDR1 MGHDK and CDR2 SYGVNS come from the germline V gene. The CDR3 extends over 13 amino acids. V was shortened by 2 bases and J by 6 bases, with 8 bases between the two germline ends. CDR3 nucleotides: TGTGCCAGCAGTGAACTTCTAGGCAATGAGCAGTTCTTC. This encodes CASSELLGNEQFF.

On this clonotype: One end of the junction fails to match germline, which may point to a read error. V and J are TRBV7-2 and TRBJ2-5; 10 nucleotides match TRBD2. Judging by the DNA end, TRBJ2-4 fits better; the J call may be wrong. Germline loops: CDR1 SGHTA, CDR2 FQGNSA. This CDR3 comprises 13 residues. The CDR3 loop is CAGSLAGGDIQYF. CDR3 sequence (DNA): TGTGCCGGCAGCTTAGCGGGGGGAGACATTCAGTACTTC.

The J gene is TRBJ1-5, the V gene TRBV27; TRBD1 agrees at 9 bases. Trimming at V came to 5 bases and at J to 2 bases, leaving 4 bases not matched to a gene. The length of the CDR3 is 15 residues. CDR1 is MNHEY and CDR2 is SMNVEV in the germline V gene (reference sequence). CDR3: CASSTTGGGNQPQHF. CDR3 sequence (DNA): TGTGCCAGCAGTACGACAGGGGGAGGCAATCAGCCCCAGCATTTT.

The rearrangement links TRBV7-4 to TRBJ1-2, with TRBD1 identical over 7 bases. With V trimmed by 2 bases and J by 2 bases, 8 bases remained unmatched. The CDR3 is made up of 16 amino acids. Germline CDR1 SGHVT, CDR2 SQSDAQ. In DNA, the CDR3 is TGTGCCAGCAGCTTACCCCATGACAGGGAAAACTATGGCTACACCTTC. This codes for CASSLPHDRENYGYTF.

This chain joins TRBV12-3 or TRBV12-4 and TRBJ1-2, with 7 bases matching TRBD1. V shed 6 bases and J 7 bases; nucleotides not matched to a gene: 8. This CDR3 is built from 13 residues. The CDR3 loop is CASSPGGIIGYTF. CDR3 nucleotides: TGTGCCAGCAGCCCAGGGGGGATTATTGGCTACACCTTC.

The rearrangement uses TRBV6-5 and TRBJ2-1; 7 bases map to TRBD2. CDR1 and CDR2 from the germline V gene are MNHEY and SVGAGI. The CDR3 loop spans 15 amino acids. V trimming: 5 bases; J trimming: 8 bases; junction bases outside the gene matches: 12. For the CDR3, the DNA is TGTGCCAGCAGTGGAGGACCGGGACTACGTGATGAGCAGTTCTTC. Translation gives CASSGGPGLRDEQFF.

This clonotype was seen more than once but under ten times. The rearrangement links TRBV29-1 to TRBJ2-3; perhaps D is TRBD1 or TRBD2 (5 bases each). Between the trimmed V and J ends, which lost 7 bases and 6 bases, there was a span of 23 bases. Germline CDR1 and CDR2: SQVTM and ANQGSEA. The CDR3 runs to 15 residues. The CDR3 loop is CSAIGTSAVRDTQYF. The CDR3 DNA reads TGCAGCGCCATCGGGACGTCCGCGGTAAGGGATACGCAGTATTTT.

The chain joins TRBV20-1 to TRBJ2-5; D gene ambiguous. V was cut by 3 bases and J by 3 bases, with 11 bases left in between. The CDR3 contains 13 residues. From germline, CDR1 is DFQATT and CDR2 SNEGSKA (reference sequence). The CDR3 spells CSARTVAKETQYF. DNA for the CDR3: TGCAGTGCTAGGACCGTCGCGAAAGAGACCCAGTACTTC.